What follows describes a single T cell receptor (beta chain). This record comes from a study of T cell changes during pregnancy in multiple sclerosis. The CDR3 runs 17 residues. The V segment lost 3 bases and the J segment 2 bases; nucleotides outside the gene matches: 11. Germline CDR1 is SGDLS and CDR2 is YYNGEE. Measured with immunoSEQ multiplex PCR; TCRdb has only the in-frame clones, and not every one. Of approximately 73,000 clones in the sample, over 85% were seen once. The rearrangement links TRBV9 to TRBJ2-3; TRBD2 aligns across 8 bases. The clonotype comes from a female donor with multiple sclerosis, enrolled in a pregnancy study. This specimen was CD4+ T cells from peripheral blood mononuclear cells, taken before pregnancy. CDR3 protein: CASSALNSGETTDTQYF. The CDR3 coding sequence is TGTGCCAGCAGCGCCTTAAATAGCGGGGAGACCACAGATACGCAGTATTTT.